The clone carrying this T cell receptor (beta chain) was recorded once. Source study methods: Estimated nucleated cell counts came from reference gene primer amplification. Libraries were prepared by immunoSEQ multiplex PCR; TCRdb keeps only in-frame clonotypes and omits some of them. The V and J calls and the clone size are those of that table, but D and trimming were determined from the DNA. The data contain 55,000 to 90,000 clones, around 83% of them singletons. The CDR3 spans 17 residues. Trimming cost V 0 bases and J 3 bases; bases outside gene matches: 10. Germline V gene sequence: CDR1 SGHNT, CDR2 YYREEE (reference sequence). This specimen belongs to a study of blood T cell repertoires in COVID-19. Study-wide context: Samples taken during acute and convalescent COVID-19 were collected in the United States, Italy and Spain. T cells, B-cell-depleted T cells, or PBMCs provided the cDNA or gDNA that served as material.

Specimen: peripheral blood. This chain joins TRBV5-4 and TRBJ2-3; TRBD2 aligns across 7 bases. The clonotype comes from a man in his 70s with active COVID-19. DNA of the CDR3: TGTGCCAGCAGCTTGGTGGGGAGGCTGGGGGGGACAGATACGCAGTATTTT. Encoded protein: CASSLVGRLGGTDTQYF.